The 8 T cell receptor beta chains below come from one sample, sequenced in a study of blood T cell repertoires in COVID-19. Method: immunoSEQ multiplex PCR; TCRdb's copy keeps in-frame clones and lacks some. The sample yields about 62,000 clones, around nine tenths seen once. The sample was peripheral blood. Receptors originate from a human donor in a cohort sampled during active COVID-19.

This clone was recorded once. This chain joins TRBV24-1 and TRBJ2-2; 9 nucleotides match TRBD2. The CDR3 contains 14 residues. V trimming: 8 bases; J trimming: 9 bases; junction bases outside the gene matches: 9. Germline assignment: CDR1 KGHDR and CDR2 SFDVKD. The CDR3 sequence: CATTWTSERRELFF. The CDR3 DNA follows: TGTGCCACCACCTGGACTAGCGAAAGGAGGGAGCTGTTTTTT.

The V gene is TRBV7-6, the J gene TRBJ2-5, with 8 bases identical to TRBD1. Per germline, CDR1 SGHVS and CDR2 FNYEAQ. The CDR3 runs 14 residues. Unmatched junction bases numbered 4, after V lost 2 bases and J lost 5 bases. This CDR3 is CASSLRQGRETQYF. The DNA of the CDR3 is TGTGCCAGCAGCTTACGACAGGGGAGGGAGACCCAGTACTTC.

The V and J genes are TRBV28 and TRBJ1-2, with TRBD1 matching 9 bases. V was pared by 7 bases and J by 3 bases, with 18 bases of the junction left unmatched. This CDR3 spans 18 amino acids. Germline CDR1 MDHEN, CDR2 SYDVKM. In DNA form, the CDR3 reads TGTGCCAGCAAGGGGGGTAGACAGGGGGTTAGGAACTACTATGGCTACACCTTC. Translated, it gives CASKGGRQGVRNYYGYTF.

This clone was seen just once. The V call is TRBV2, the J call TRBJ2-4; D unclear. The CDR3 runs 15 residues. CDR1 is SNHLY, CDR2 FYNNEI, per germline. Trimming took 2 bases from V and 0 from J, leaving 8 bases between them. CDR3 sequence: CASSEKLVAKNIQYF. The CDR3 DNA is TGTGCCAGCAGTGAAAAGCTAGTAGCCAAAAACATTCAGTACTTC.

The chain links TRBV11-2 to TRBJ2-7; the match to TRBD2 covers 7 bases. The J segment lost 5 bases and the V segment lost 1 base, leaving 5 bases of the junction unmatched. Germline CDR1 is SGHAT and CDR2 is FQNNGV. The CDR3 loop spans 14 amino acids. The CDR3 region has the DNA TGTGCCAGCAGCTTAGGCGGGAGCACCAACGAGCAGTACTTC. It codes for CASSLGGSTNEQYF.

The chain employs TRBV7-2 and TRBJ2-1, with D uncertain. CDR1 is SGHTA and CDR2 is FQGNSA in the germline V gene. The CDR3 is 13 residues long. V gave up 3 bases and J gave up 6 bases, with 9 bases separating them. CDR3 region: CASSLESLNEQFF. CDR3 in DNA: TGTGCCAGCAGCTTGGAGTCTCTCAATGAGCAGTTCTTC.

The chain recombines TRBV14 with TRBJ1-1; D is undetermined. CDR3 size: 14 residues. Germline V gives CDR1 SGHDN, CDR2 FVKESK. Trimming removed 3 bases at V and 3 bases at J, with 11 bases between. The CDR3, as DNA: TGTGCCAGCAGCCACCTCCAGGTGGACACTGAAGCTTTCTTT. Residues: CASSHLQVDTEAFF.

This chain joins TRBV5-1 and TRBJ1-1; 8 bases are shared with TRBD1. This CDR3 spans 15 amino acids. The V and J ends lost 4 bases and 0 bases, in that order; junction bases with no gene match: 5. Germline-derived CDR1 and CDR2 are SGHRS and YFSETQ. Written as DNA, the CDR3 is TGCGCCAGCAGCCCACAGGGGGGAGTGAACACTGAAGCTTTCTTT. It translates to CASSPQGGVNTEAFF. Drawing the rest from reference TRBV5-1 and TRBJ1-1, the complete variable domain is KAGVTQTPRYLIKTRGQQVTLSCSPISGHRSVSWYQQTPGQGLQFLFEYFSETQRNKGNFPGRFSGRQFSNSRSEMNVSTLELGDSALYLCASSPQGGVNTEAFFGQGTRLTVV.